This record looks at one T cell receptor beta chain sequence and its context. This clonotype was counted many times. Its antigen remains unidentified. One base away there is no much larger clone; base qualities are not given. Receptor amplification or capture employed RACE. Sequenced using a NextSeq 500. During library preparation, unique molecular identifiers were attached to individual cDNA molecules so that TCRs could be counted quantitatively and reproducibly. As for how the authors treated the data: A median of approximately 96,000 TCRs per sample was observed, with a range of 23,224 to 690,600. The Decombinator software suite was used to annotate V, J and CDR3 in the TCR reads. For the PS versus PT1 abundance plots, all samples were subsampled to the same number of TCRs (28,000). TCRs were defined as expanded if absent before sensitization and observed at least eight times at the 2-week time point. TCRdb reworked the public reads: Q25 trimming with fastp, MiXCR clone assembly, productive beta chains retained. Each entry merges the rows of one CDR3 protein and shows their most common DNA and genes. None of the V and J calls come from the authors' own analysis; TCRdb made them. The sample includes fewer than 85,000 distinct CDR3 sequences, with 8.5% to 10% observed a single time. The ten most abundant clones make up 1.7% of the sample.

This sample was included in a study of human T cells and chemical hapten exposure (dated by TCRdb to the early 2020s). For the wider study: Libraries were combined into a pool for sequencing, and differences in TCR yield between samples came mainly from small differences in library volumes within the pool. For every blood RNA sample, sequencing covered both the TCR alpha and TCR beta chains. This study followed changes in the peripheral blood TCR repertoire in vivo during primary and secondary sensitization of alopecia patients to the hapten diphenylcyclopropenone (DPC). Overall results and qualifications from the work: After repeated subsampling, changes were observed in the strength of the expansion versus patch-test correlation and in the threshold at which the correlation became significant. No change with DPC sensitization was found in the number of TCRs above 1 in 1000 frequency, and no evidence of global repertoire structure alterations was found.

The CDR3 covers 13 residues, taking in both the cysteine and the phenylalanine. The DNA shown is the 39-base CDR3, in frame from base 1. CDR1 SNHLY and CDR2 FYNNEI are derived from the germline V gene. V is reduced by 5 bases and J by 10 bases, leaving a spacing of 17 bases between them. The time point label, read with the paper, signifies: healthy volunteer bleed at 6 weeks. Total RNA was isolated from unfractionated whole blood collected in Tempus Blood RNA tubes. Four or five healthy volunteers were used as TCR sequencing controls and were bled at day 0, 2 weeks and 6 weeks. Sample: whole blood. The clonotype was recovered from a female donor in good health. Some clones in this sample may be carry-over from other donors' samples. Rearrangement joined TRBV2 to TRBJ1-1; the D segment could be TRBD1, given 5 matching bases. The DNA reads TGTGCCAGCAGTCAGATGCAGGGAGGCGCAGCTTTCTTT. This yields the protein CASSQMQGGAAFF.